Listed below are T cell receptor beta chains from one sample, sequenced in a study of identical twins. One entry per CDR3 protein, called by TCRdb with MiXCR from the 5' RACE reads. The sample lists some 500,000 distinct CDR3 sequences; around 14% were seen once. These data also formed part of another study, on yellow fever vaccine responses in identical twins.

The sequenced material came from CD4+ T cells sorted from blood. All receptors derive from a woman aged 18-35 years in good health. Each CDR3 is given with its conserved first and last residue. A D gene is named only where the DNA matches it firmly. Size is omitted from some rows. Given values are once, few, many or a class for expanded clones.

CDR3 DNA: TGTGCCACCAGCATACAACCGGGACAGCTTTCCTACGAGCAGTACTTC; CDR3 protein: CATSIQPGQLSYEQYF; J gene: TRBJ2-7; V gene: TRBV15; clone size: NA; D gene: TRBD1
CDR3 DNA: TGTGCCAGCAGCGTAGTGGCCAACACCGGGGAGCTGTTTTTT; CDR3 protein: CASSVVANTGELFF; J gene: TRBJ2-2; V gene: TRBV9; clone size: few; D gene: NA
CDR3 DNA: TGCAGCGTTCAGGGGGTGGGGTTCGAGCAGTACTTC; CDR3 protein: CSVQGVGFEQYF; J gene: TRBJ2-7; V gene: TRBV29-1; clone size: NA; D gene: TRBD1
CDR3 DNA: TGCAGTGCTGGACTCTTGGGACAGGGGAATTCACCCCTCCACTTT; CDR3 protein: CSAGLLGQGNSPLHF; J gene: TRBJ1-6; V gene: TRBV20-1; clone size: few; D gene: TRBD1
CDR3 DNA: TGCAGTGCTAGAGCAGCGGGGGCTCCCTACGAGCAGTACTTC; CDR3 protein: CSARAAGAPYEQYF; J gene: TRBJ2-7; V gene: TRBV20-1; clone size: few; D gene: TRBD2
CDR3 DNA: TGCAGTGCTAGAGCGGGGGCCAGCACAGATACGCAGTATTTT; CDR3 protein: CSARAGASTDTQYF; J gene: TRBJ2-3; V gene: TRBV20-1; clone size: NA; D gene: NA
CDR3 DNA: TGTGCCATCAGTGAGTCGAGAACCGGGGAGCTGTTTTTT; CDR3 protein: CAISESRTGELFF; J gene: TRBJ2-2; V gene: TRBV10-3; clone size: NA; D gene: NA
CDR3 DNA: TGTGCCAGCAGTGAAGTCAGAAAGGACAGGGGGGGAGAGGGCTACACCTTC; CDR3 protein: CASSEVRKDRGGEGYTF; J gene: TRBJ1-2; V gene: TRBV25-1; clone size: NA; D gene: TRBD1
CDR3 DNA: TGTGCCTGGACCGGGAGGTCCGAGCAGTACTTC; CDR3 protein: CAWTGRSEQYF; J gene: TRBJ2-7; V gene: TRBV30; clone size: NA; D gene: TRBD2
CDR3 DNA: TGTGCCAGCAGTTTCACAGGGTTTGGAGAGACCCAGTACTTC; CDR3 protein: CASSFTGFGETQYF; J gene: TRBJ2-5; V gene: TRBV7-9; clone size: NA; D gene: NA
CDR3 DNA: TGTGCCAGCAGTTTAGGCGGGACAGGATCCTACGAGCAGTACTTC; CDR3 protein: CASSLGGTGSYEQYF; J gene: TRBJ2-7; V gene: TRBV5-1; clone size: many; D gene: TRBD1
CDR3 DNA: TGTGCCAGCAGTATACCCTGGGGTGAGCAGTACTTC; CDR3 protein: CASSIPWGEQYF; J gene: TRBJ2-7; V gene: TRBV12-3/TRBV12-4; clone size: few; D gene: NA
CDR3 DNA: TGTGCCAGCAGATGGTCTAGCGGCTCATTCGAGGAGCAGTACTTC; CDR3 protein: CASRWSSGSFEEQYF; J gene: TRBJ2-7; V gene: TRBV2; clone size: NA; D gene: TRBD2
CDR3 DNA: TGCAGTGCCGCGGGGTGGCCCAAAAACATTCAGTACTTC; CDR3 protein: CSAAGWPKNIQYF; J gene: TRBJ2-4; V gene: TRBV20-1; clone size: few; D gene: NA
CDR3 DNA: TGTGCCAGCCTGGACAGGATCAGCTATGGCTACACCTTC; CDR3 protein: CASLDRISYGYTF; J gene: TRBJ1-2; V gene: TRBV6-2/TRBV6-3; clone size: few; D gene: TRBD1
CDR3 DNA: TGTGCCAGCAGCTCAGGGACTAGCGGTCGACAAGAGACCCAGTACTTC; CDR3 protein: CASSSGTSGRQETQYF; J gene: TRBJ2-5; V gene: TRBV11-2; clone size: many; D gene: TRBD2
CDR3 DNA: TGTGCCAGCAGCCAATATGTCGGGTCCGAGCAGTACTTC; CDR3 protein: CASSQYVGSEQYF; J gene: TRBJ2-7; V gene: TRBV14; clone size: NA; D gene: NA
CDR3 DNA: TGTGCCAGCGGACTAGCATCTTCCTCTTACGAGCAGTACTTC; CDR3 protein: CASGLASSSYEQYF; J gene: TRBJ2-7; V gene: TRBV6-1; clone size: once; D gene: TRBD2
CDR3 DNA: TGTGCCAGCAGCGTCCAACCCCGTACCTTC; CDR3 protein: CASSVQPRTF; J gene: TRBJ1-2; V gene: TRBV9; clone size: few; D gene: NA
CDR3 DNA: TGTGCCAGCAGCTCGGACGGGATTTGGAATCAGCCCCAGCATTTT; CDR3 protein: CASSSDGIWNQPQHF; J gene: TRBJ1-5; V gene: TRBV7-9; clone size: few; D gene: NA
CDR3 DNA: TGCGCCAGCAGTGAGTCCGGGGCGATCAATGAGCAGTTCTTC; CDR3 protein: CASSESGAINEQFF; J gene: TRBJ2-1; V gene: TRBV10-2; clone size: few; D gene: NA
CDR3 DNA: TGTGCCAGCAGTTTAGCAACCGGGGTCCCCTACGAGCAGTACTTC; CDR3 protein: CASSLATGVPYEQYF; J gene: TRBJ2-7; V gene: TRBV12-3/TRBV12-4; clone size: NA; D gene: NA
CDR3 DNA: TGCGCCAGCAGCCAAACCGGGACTAAAGAGACCCAGTACTTC; CDR3 protein: CASSQTGTKETQYF; J gene: TRBJ2-5; V gene: TRBV4-1; clone size: few; D gene: TRBD2
CDR3 DNA: TGTGCCAGCAGTTTTACAATGGCTGTTAGCGGAACCGGGGAGCTGTTTTTT; CDR3 protein: CASSFTMAVSGTGELFF; J gene: TRBJ2-2; V gene: TRBV12-3/TRBV12-4; clone size: many; D gene: NA
CDR3 DNA: TGTGCCAGCAGTCCCTATCGGGGGACAGATACGCAGTATTTT; CDR3 protein: CASSPYRGTDTQYF; J gene: TRBJ2-3; V gene: TRBV12-3/TRBV12-4; clone size: many; D gene: NA
CDR3 DNA: TGTGCCAGCAGTTTGGGACGGACTAGGTCTCGGGAGCAGTACTTC; CDR3 protein: CASSLGRTRSREQYF; J gene: TRBJ2-7; V gene: TRBV28; clone size: NA; D gene: TRBD2
CDR3 DNA: TGTGCCAGCACCTCTGGGGCTAGCGGTTCCTACGAGCAGTACTTC; CDR3 protein: CASTSGASGSYEQYF; J gene: TRBJ2-7; V gene: TRBV27; clone size: NA; D gene: TRBD2
CDR3 DNA: TGCAGCGTTGAAGCCGGGACTAGTAAGTGGAATGAGCAGTTCTTC; CDR3 protein: CSVEAGTSKWNEQFF; J gene: TRBJ2-1; V gene: TRBV29-1; clone size: NA; D gene: TRBD2
CDR3 DNA: TGTGCCAGCAGTTTGCAGGGAGTGCCCAAAAACATTCAGTACTTC; CDR3 protein: CASSLQGVPKNIQYF; J gene: TRBJ2-4; V gene: TRBV28; clone size: few; D gene: NA
CDR3 DNA: TGTGCCAGCAGCTTCGAAGCCAACTATGGCTACACCTTC; CDR3 protein: CASSFEANYGYTF; J gene: TRBJ1-2; V gene: TRBV7-3; clone size: NA; D gene: NA
CDR3 DNA: TGTGCCAGCAGAAGGGAAACTTATGGCTACACCTTC; CDR3 protein: CASRRETYGYTF; J gene: TRBJ1-2; V gene: TRBV7-9; clone size: many; D gene: NA
CDR3 DNA: TGTGCCAGCAGCCAAGATGGGACAGCCACCGGGGAGCTGTTTTTT; CDR3 protein: CASSQDGTATGELFF; J gene: TRBJ2-2; V gene: TRBV3-1; clone size: NA; D gene: TRBD1
CDR3 DNA: TGTGCCAGCAGCGTAGATCCCGCGGGGGGGGCACAAGAGACCCAGTACTTC; CDR3 protein: CASSVDPAGGAQETQYF; J gene: TRBJ2-5; V gene: TRBV9; clone size: few; D gene: TRBD2
CDR3 DNA: TGCAGTCTCAAGTCGGGACAGGGGGCGTGGGGCTACGAGCAGTACTTC; CDR3 protein: CSLKSGQGAWGYEQYF; J gene: TRBJ2-7; V gene: TRBV20-1; clone size: NA; D gene: TRBD1
CDR3 DNA: TGCGCCAGCAGCTTGGTGCGGTCTAGCGGGGGGCAAGAGACCCAGTACTTC; CDR3 protein: CASSLVRSSGGQETQYF; J gene: TRBJ2-5; V gene: TRBV5-1; clone size: NA; D gene: TRBD2
CDR3 DNA: TGTGCCAGCAGCCTCCTTCCGGGACAGGGGGGTTACGAGCAGTACTTC; CDR3 protein: CASSLLPGQGGYEQYF; J gene: TRBJ2-7; V gene: TRBV14; clone size: NA; D gene: TRBD1
CDR3 DNA: TGCGCCAGCAGCCATGTGGATGAGCAGTTCTTC; CDR3 protein: CASSHVDEQFF; J gene: TRBJ2-1; V gene: TRBV10-2; clone size: few; D gene: NA
CDR3 DNA: TGCAGCGGACTAGCGGGAGGGCCGTACAATGAGCAGTTCTTC; CDR3 protein: CSGLAGGPYNEQFF; J gene: TRBJ2-1; V gene: TRBV29-1; clone size: many; D gene: TRBD2
CDR3 DNA: TGTGCCAGCAGCTTGGGACAGGGGGCTGGGCAGTTCTTC; CDR3 protein: CASSLGQGAGQFF; J gene: TRBJ2-1; V gene: TRBV7-2; clone size: NA; D gene: TRBD1
CDR3 DNA: NA; CDR3 protein: CASSTSTGMKTQYF; J gene: TRBJ2-5; V gene: TRBV27; clone size: NA; D gene: NA
CDR3 DNA: TGTGCCAGAACAGTGAATGAGCAGTTCTTC; CDR3 protein: CARTVNEQFF; J gene: TRBJ2-1; V gene: TRBV2; clone size: NA; D gene: NA
CDR3 DNA: TGTGCCAGCTCACCGCTAGCGGGGCGCTACAATGAGCAGTTCTTC; CDR3 protein: CASSPLAGRYNEQFF; J gene: TRBJ2-1; V gene: TRBV18; clone size: NA; D gene: TRBD2
CDR3 DNA: TGCGCCAGCAGCTTGGCGGCTAGCGGGGAGTACGGTACAGATACGCAGTATTTT; CDR3 protein: CASSLAASGEYGTDTQYF; J gene: TRBJ2-3; V gene: TRBV5-1; clone size: NA; D gene: TRBD2
CDR3 DNA: TGTGCCAGCAGCGCCACTAGCGGCTACGAGCAGTACTTC; CDR3 protein: CASSATSGYEQYF; J gene: TRBJ2-7; V gene: TRBV7-3; clone size: many; D gene: TRBD2